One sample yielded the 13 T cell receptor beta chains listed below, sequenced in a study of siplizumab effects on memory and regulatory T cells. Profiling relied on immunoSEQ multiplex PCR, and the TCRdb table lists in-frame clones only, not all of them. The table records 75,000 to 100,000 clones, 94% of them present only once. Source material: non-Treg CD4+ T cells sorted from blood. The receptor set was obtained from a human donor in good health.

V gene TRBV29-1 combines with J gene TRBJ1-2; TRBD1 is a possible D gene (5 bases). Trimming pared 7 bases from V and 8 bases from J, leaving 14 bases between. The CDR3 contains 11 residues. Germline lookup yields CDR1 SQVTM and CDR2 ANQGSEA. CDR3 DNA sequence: TGCAGCGCTGAGACGGGGGTCGGCTACACCTTC. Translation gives CSAETGVGYTF.

CDR3 in DNA: TGTGCCAGCAGCTTAGATGGATTCAATGAGCAGTTCTTC. It yields the protein CASSLDGFNEQFF. This chain joins TRBV7-9 and TRBJ2-1; D gene ambiguous. There are 13 residues in the CDR3. CDR1 and CDR2 from the germline V gene are SEHNR and FQNEAQ (reference sequence). The V gene lost 1 base and the J gene lost 6 bases, with 7 bases spanning the gap.

CDR3 protein: CASSLRLAGVRKTYNEQFF. The DNA of the CDR3 is TGTGCCAGCAGCTTACGTTTAGCGGGAGTTCGGAAAACTTACAATGAGCAGTTCTTC. This chain links TRBV7-9 with TRBJ2-1; 9 nucleotides align to TRBD2. This CDR3 region has 19 residues. J gave up 4 bases and V 2 bases, and 15 bases lay outside the gene matches. CDR1 is SEHNR, CDR2 FQNEAQ, per germline (reference sequence).

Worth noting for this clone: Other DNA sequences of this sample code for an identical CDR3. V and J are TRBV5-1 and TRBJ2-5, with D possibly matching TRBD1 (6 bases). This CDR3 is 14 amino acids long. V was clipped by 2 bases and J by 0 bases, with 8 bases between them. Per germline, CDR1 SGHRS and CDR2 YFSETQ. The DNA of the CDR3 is TGCGCCAGCAGCTTACGGACAGACCAAGAGACCCAGTACTTC. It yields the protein CASSLRTDQETQYF.

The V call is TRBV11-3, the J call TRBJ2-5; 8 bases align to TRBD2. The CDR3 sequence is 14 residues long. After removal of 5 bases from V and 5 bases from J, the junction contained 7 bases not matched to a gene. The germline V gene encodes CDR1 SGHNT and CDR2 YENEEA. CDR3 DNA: TGTGCCAGCAGCGAGGCGGGGGGCCGGGAGACCCAGTACTTC. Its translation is CASSEAGGRETQYF.

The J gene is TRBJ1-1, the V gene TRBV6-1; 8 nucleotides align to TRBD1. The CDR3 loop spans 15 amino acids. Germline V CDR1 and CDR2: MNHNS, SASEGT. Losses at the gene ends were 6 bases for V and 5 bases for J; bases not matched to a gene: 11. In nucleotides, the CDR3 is TGTGCCAGCAGAGACCGACAGGGGAGGGGAACTGAAGCTTTCTTT. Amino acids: CASRDRQGRGTEAFF.

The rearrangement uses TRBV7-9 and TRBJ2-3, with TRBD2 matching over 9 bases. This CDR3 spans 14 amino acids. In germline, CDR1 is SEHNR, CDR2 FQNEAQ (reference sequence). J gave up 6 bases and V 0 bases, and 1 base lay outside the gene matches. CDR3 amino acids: CASSLASGGDTQYF. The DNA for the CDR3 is TGTGCCAGCAGCTTAGCTAGCGGGGGTGATACGCAGTATTTT.

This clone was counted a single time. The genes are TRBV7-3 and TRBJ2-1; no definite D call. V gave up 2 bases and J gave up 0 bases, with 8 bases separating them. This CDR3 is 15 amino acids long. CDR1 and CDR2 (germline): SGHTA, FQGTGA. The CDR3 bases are TGTGCCAGCAGCTTAGACGGGCTCTCCTACAATGAGCAGTTCTTC. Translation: CASSLDGLSYNEQFF.

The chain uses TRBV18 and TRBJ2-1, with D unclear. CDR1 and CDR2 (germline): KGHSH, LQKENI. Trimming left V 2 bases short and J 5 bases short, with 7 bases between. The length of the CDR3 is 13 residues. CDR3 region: CASSPNLNNEQFF. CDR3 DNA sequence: TGTGCCAGCTCACCAAATCTCAACAATGAGCAGTTCTTC.

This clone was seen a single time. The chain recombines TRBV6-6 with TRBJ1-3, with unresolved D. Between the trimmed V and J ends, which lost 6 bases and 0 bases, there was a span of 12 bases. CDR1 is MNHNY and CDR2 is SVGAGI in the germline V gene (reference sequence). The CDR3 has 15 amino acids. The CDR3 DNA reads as TGTGCCAGCAGCCCCACGGAGAGCTCTGGAAACACCATATATTTT. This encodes CASSPTESSGNTIYF.

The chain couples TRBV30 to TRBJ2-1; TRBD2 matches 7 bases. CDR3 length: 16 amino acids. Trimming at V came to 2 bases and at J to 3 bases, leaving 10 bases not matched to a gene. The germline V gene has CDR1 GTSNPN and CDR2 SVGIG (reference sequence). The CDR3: CAWSHPGGRNYNEQFF. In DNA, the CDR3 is TGTGCCTGGAGTCACCCGGGAGGACGGAACTACAATGAGCAGTTCTTC.

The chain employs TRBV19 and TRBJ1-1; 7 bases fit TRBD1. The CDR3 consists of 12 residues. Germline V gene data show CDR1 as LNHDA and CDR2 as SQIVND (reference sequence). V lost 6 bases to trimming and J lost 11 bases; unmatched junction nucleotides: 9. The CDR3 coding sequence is TGTGCCAGTAGCCCGGCGACAGGGAACGCTTTCTTT. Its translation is CASSPATGNAFF.

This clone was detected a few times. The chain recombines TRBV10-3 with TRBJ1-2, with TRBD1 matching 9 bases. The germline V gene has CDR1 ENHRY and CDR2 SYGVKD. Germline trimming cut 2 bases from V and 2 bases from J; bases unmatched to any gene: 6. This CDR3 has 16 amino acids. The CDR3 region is CAISETDRGINYGYTF. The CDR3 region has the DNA TGTGCCATCAGTGAGACCGACAGGGGGATAAACTATGGCTACACCTTC.